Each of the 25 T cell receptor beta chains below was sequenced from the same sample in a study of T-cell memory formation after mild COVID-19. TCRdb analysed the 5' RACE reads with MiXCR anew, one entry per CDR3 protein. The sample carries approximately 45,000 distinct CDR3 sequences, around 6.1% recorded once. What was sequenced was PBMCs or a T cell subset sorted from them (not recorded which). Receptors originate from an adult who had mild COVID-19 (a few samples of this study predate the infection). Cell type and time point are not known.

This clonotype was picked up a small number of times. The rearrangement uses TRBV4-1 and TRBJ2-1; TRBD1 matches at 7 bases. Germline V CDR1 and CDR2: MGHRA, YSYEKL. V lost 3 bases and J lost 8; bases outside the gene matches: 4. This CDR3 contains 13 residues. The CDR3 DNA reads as TGCGCCAGCAGCCAGACAGGGATCGATGAGCAGTTCTTC. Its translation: CASSQTGIDEQFF.

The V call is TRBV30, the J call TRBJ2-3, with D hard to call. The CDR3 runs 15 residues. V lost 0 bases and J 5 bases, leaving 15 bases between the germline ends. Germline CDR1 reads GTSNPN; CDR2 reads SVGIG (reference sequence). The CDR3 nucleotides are TGTGCCTGGAGTGTACACTCCAACTCTCGAGATACGCAGTATTTT. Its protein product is CAWSVHSNSRDTQYF.

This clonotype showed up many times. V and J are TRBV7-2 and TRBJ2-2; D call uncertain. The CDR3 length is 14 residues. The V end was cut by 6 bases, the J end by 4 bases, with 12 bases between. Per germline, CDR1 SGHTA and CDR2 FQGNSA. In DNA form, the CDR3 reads TGTGCCAGCAGATCTACTGGAACCACCGGGGAGCTGTTTTTT. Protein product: CASRSTGTTGELFF.

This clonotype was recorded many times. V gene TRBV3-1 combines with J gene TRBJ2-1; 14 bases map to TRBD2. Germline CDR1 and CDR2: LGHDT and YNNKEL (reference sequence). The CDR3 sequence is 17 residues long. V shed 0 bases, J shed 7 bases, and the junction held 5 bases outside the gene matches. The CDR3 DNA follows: TGTGCCAGCAGCCAAGAGGGGACTAGCGGGAGTCGGAATGAGCAGTTCTTC. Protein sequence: CASSQEGTSGSRNEQFF.

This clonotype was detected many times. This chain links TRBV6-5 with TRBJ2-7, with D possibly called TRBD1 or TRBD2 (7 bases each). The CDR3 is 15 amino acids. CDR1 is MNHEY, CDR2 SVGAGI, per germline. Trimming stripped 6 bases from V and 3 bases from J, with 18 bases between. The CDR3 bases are TGTGCCAGCAGCCGCTCCAGGGGGGGAAACTACGAGCAGTACTTC. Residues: CASSRSRGGNYEQYF.

The CDR3 region is CASSSPKLTSGGGKNIQYF. The CDR3 bases are TGTGCCAGCAGCTCTCCTAAACTTACTAGCGGGGGAGGCAAAAACATTCAGTACTTC. V and J are TRBV7-9 and TRBJ2-4; 11 bases agree with TRBD2. CDR1 and CDR2 (germline): SEHNR, FQNEAQ (reference sequence). The CDR3 has 19 amino acids. Trimming at V came to 4 bases and at J to 3 bases, leaving 14 bases not matched to a gene.

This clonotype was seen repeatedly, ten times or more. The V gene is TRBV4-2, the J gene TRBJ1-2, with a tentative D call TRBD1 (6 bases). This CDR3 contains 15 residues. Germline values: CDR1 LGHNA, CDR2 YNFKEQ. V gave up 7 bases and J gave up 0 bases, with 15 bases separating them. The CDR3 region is CASTDGTPSNYGYTF. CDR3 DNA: TGTGCCAGCACCGACGGGACACCGTCTAACTATGGCTACACCTTC.

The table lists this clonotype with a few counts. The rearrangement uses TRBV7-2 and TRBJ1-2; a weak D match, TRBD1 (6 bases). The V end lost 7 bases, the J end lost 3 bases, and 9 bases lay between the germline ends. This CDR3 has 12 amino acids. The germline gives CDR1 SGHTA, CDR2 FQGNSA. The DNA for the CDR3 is TGTGCCAGCACTGGACAGCACTATGGCTACACCTTC. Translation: CASTGQHYGYTF.

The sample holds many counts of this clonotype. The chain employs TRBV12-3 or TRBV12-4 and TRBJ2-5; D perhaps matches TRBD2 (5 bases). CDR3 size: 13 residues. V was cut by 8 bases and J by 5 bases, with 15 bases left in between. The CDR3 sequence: CASGRASGETQYF. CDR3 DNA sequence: TGTGCCAGCGGCCGGGCCTCGGGGGAGACCCAGTACTTC.

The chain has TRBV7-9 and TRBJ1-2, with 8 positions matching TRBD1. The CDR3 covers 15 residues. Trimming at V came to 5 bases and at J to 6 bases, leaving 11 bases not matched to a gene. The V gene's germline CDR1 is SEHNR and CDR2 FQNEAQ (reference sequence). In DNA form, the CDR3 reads TGTGCCAGCAGCCAGAACGCAGGGGGCGAAAATGGCTACACCTTC. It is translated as CASSQNAGGENGYTF. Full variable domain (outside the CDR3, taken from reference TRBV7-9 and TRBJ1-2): DTGVSQNPRHKITKRGQNVTFRCDPISEHNRLYWYRQTLGQGPEFLTYFQNEAQLEKSRLLSDRFSAERPKGSFSTLEIQRTEQGDSAMYLCASSQNAGGENGYTFGSGTRLTVV.

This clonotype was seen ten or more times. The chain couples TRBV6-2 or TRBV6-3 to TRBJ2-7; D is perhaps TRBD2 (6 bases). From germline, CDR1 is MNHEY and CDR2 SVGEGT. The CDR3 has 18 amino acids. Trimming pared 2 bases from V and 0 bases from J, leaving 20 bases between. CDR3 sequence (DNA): TGTGCCAGCAGTTACCCGCAATATCTTAGCGGAAGCTCCTACGAGCAGTACTTC. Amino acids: CASSYPQYLSGSSYEQYF.

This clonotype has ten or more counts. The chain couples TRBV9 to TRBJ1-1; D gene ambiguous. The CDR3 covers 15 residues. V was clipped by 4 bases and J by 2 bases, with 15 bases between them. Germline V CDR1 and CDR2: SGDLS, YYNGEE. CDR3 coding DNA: TGTGCCAGCAGCCCCTCGGCGGGAGGCAACACTGAAGCTTTCTTT. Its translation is CASSPSAGGNTEAFF.

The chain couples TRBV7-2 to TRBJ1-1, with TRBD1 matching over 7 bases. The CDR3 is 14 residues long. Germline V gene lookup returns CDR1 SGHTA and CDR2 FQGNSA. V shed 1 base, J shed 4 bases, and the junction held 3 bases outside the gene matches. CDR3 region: CASSLGSGGTEAFF. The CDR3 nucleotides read TGTGCCAGCAGCTTAGGGTCAGGGGGCACTGAAGCTTTCTTT.

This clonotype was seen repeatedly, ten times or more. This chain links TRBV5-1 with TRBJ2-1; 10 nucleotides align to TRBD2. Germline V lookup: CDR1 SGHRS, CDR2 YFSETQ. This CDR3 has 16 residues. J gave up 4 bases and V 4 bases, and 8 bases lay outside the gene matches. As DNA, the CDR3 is TGCGCCAGCAGCGCAACTAGCGGGACGATTTACAATGAGCAGTTCTTC. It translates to CASSATSGTIYNEQFF.

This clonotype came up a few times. CDR3 loop: CASSPQDRGGGELFF. CDR3 nucleotides: TGTGCCAGCAGCCCCCAAGACAGGGGTGGCGGGGAGCTGTTTTTT. The rearrangement joins TRBV14 to TRBJ2-2; 8 nucleotides line up with TRBD1. V lost 4 bases, J lost 7 bases, and 8 bases stayed unmatched. Per germline, CDR1 SGHDN and CDR2 FVKESK. The CDR3 has 15 residues.

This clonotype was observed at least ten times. The CDR3 sequence: CASSSPGFTGELFF. CDR3 coding DNA: TGTGCCAGCAGCTCGCCGGGGTTCACCGGGGAGCTGTTTTTT. The rearrangement links TRBV5-4 to TRBJ2-2; possible D gene TRBD2, 5 bases. The V end was cut by 3 bases, the J end by 4 bases, with 10 bases between. The CDR3 is 14 amino acids. Germline values: CDR1 SGHNT, CDR2 YYREEE (reference sequence).

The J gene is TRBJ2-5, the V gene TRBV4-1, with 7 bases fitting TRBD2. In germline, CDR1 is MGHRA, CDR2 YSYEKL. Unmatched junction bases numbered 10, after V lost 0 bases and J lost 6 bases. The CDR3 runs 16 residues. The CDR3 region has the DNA TGCGCCAGCAGCCAAGACTTGGCGGGAGTTTGGAAGACCCAGTACTTC. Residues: CASSQDLAGVWKTQYF.

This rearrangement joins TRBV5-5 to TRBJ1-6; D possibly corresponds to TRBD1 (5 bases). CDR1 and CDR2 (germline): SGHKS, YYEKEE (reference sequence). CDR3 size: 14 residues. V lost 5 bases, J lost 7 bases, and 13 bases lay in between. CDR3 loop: CASSLTGPNSPLHF. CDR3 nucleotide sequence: TGTGCCAGCAGTCTTACAGGTCCAAATTCACCCCTCCACTTT.

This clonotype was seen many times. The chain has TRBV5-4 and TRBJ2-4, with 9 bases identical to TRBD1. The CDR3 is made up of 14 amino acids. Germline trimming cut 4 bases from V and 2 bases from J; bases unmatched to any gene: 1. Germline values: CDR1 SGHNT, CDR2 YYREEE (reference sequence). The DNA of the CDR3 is TGTGCCAGCAGCGGACAGGGGACCAAAAACATTCAGTACTTC. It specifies CASSGQGTKNIQYF.

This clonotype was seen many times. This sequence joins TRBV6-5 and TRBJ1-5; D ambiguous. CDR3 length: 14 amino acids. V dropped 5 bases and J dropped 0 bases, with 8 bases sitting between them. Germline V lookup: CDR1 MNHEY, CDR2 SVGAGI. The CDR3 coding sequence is TGTGCCAGCAGTAAAGACCTTAGCAATCAGCCCCAGCATTTT. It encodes CASSKDLSNQPQHF.

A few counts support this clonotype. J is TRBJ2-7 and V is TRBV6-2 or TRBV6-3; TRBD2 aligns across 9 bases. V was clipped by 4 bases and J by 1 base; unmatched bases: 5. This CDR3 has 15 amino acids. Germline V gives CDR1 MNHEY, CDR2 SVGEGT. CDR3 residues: CASSSPGLASYEQYF. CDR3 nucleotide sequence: TGTGCCAGCAGTTCGCCGGGACTAGCTTCCTACGAGCAGTACTTC.

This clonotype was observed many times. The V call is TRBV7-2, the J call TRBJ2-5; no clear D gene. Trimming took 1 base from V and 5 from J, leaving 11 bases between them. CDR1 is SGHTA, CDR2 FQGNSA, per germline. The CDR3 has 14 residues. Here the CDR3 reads CASSLVWTVETQYF. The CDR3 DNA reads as TGTGCCAGCAGCTTAGTTTGGACGGTGGAGACCCAGTACTTC.

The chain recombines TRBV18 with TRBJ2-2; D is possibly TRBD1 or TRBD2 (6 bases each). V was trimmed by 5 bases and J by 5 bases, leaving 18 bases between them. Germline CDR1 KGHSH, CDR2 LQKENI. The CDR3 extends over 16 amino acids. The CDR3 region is CASSEVPGARTGELFF. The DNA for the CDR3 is TGTGCCAGCTCAGAGGTGCCGGGGGCGAGAACCGGGGAGCTGTTTTTT.

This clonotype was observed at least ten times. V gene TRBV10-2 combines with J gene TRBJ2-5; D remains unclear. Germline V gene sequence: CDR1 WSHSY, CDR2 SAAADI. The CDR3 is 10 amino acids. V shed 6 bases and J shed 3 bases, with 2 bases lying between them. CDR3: CASREETQYF. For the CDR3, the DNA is TGCGCCAGCAGAGAAGAGACCCAGTACTTC.

CDR3 bases: TGCGCCAGCAGCCGGAGATCGGGTCCTGGTGAAGCTTTCTTT. It translates to CASSRRSGPGEAFF. This chain connects TRBV23-1 to TRBJ1-1; D remains unclear. TRBV23-1 is an ORF; its function is uncertain. V dropped 6 bases and J dropped 7 bases, with 18 bases sitting between them. The CDR3 runs to 14 residues.